This T cell receptor beta chain was obtained from a study of patients and donors after allogeneic stem cell transplantation. TCRdb recomputed calls from the RT-PCR reads with MiXCR, one row per CDR3 protein. The data contain 800,000 to 1,000,000 distinct CDR3 sequences, 15% to 20% of them singletons. CDR1 GTSNPN and CDR2 SVGIG come from the germline V gene (reference sequence). The J segment lost 4 bases and the V segment lost 0 bases, leaving 9 bases of the junction unmatched. The CDR3 has 16 amino acids. This chain uses TRBV30 with TRBJ2-3; 8 positions agree with TRBD1. The sample was blood, either unsorted or a sorted T cell fraction (not recorded which). The receptor was isolated from a human donor who was either an allogeneic HSCT recipient or a stem cell or donor lymphocyte infusion donor (not recorded which). It is not recorded whose cells these are; they may come from a transplant donor. In nucleotides, the CDR3 is TGTGCCTGGAGTGTACATTCGGGACAGGTATCAGATACGCAGTATTTT. This codes for CAWSVHSGQVSDTQYF. Variable domain in full (rest from reference TRBV30 and TRBJ2-3): SQTIHQWPATLVQPVGSPLSLECTVEGTSNPNLYWYRQAAGRGLQLLFYSVGIGQISSEVPQNLSASRPQDRQFILSSKKLLLSDSGFYLCAWSVHSGQVSDTQYFGPGTRLTVL.